A selection of T cell receptor beta chains follows, all from one sample in a study of cytomegalovirus exposure and HLA in healthy donors. The protocol was immunoSEQ multiplex PCR, while the TCRdb copy is restricted to in-frame clones and leaves out a portion. The sample carries approximately 180,000 clones, around nine tenths recorded once. Sample: PBMCs. These receptors were taken from a man in his late teens or twenties in good health and CMV-seropositive. The CDR3 runs from the conserved cysteine through the conserved F or W. Each record gives: V gene, D gene, J gene, CDR3 length, clone size, CDR3 DNA, CDR3 protein. A D gene is named only where the DNA matches it firmly. Rows give clone size only sometimes, using once, few, many, or a class for an expanded clone.

TRBV7-9	TRBD1	TRBJ2-3	15	NA	TGTGCCAGCAGCCGGGACAGCCTTAGCACAGATACGCAGTATTTT	CASSRDSLSTDTQYF
TRBV6-6	TRBD1	TRBJ2-2	13	NA	TGTGCCAGCGGGACAGCGAACACCGGGGAGCTGTTTTTT	CASGTANTGELFF
TRBV15	NA	TRBJ1-1	16	NA	TGTGCCACCAGCACTTACAGGGCTGGCCAGAACACTGAAGCTTTCTTT	CATSTYRAGQNTEAFF
TRBV28	NA	TRBJ2-7	14	NA	TGTGCCAGCAGTTTAGCAGGGGAAGGCTACGAGCAGTACTTC	CASSLAGEGYEQYF
TRBV12-5	NA	TRBJ1-2	17	NA	TGTGCTAGTGGTTTGGTATTCCTAGAGGGTGGCAACTATGGCTACACCTTC	CASGLVFLEGGNYGYTF
TRBV9	TRBD1	TRBJ2-3	16	NA	TGTGCCAGCAGCCCCCGGACAGGGAGTATTTCAGATACGCAGTATTTT	CASSPRTGSISDTQYF
TRBV7-3	NA	TRBJ1-1	13	few	TGTGCCAGCAGCTTGGACATGAACACTGAAGCTTTCTTT	CASSLDMNTEAFF
TRBV2	TRBD1	TRBJ2-7	15	NA	TGTGCCAGCAGACTCCGGGACAGGGGGTCCTACGAGCAGTACTTC	CASRLRDRGSYEQYF
TRBV6-1	NA	TRBJ2-1	14	few	TGTGCCAGCAGTGAAGACCCCCGGGGAATGGGCGAGTTCTTC	CASSEDPRGMGEFF
TRBV5-4	NA	TRBJ2-3	13	once	TGTGCCAGCAGCACCGGGAGCACAGATACGCAGTATTTT	CASSTGSTDTQYF
TRBV4-3	NA	TRBJ1-2	14	once	TGCGCCAGCAGCCAAGGAACCAGGGTTCGTGGCTACACCTTC	CASSQGTRVRGYTF
TRBV7-2	NA	TRBJ1-1	14	NA	TGTGCCAGCAGCTCGTTCACCGGGGAAGTTGAAGCTTTCTTT	CASSSFTGEVEAFF
TRBV5-1	NA	TRBJ2-7	13	NA	TGCGCCAGCAGCTGGGCACAGGGTAACGAGCAGTACTTC	CASSWAQGNEQYF
TRBV30	NA	TRBJ1-1	14	NA	TGTGCCTTGGAGGCCGACGGAGTGAACACTGAAGCTTTCTTT	CALEADGVNTEAFF
TRBV11-2	NA	TRBJ2-1	11	NA	TGTGCCAGCAGCTTGAGTAATGAGCAGTTCTTC	CASSLSNEQFF
TRBV7-2	TRBD2	TRBJ2-2	15	NA	TGTGCCAGCAGCTCCTGGACTAGCGGGATCGGGGAGCTGTTTTTT	CASSSWTSGIGELFF
TRBV5-4	NA	TRBJ2-1	16	NA	TGTGCCAGCAGCTTGGGGGTCGGGAGCTCCTACAATGAGCAGTTCTTC	CASSLGVGSSYNEQFF
TRBV2	TRBD2	TRBJ2-3	14	NA	TGTGCCAGCAGCAAGCGGGGGGGCGCAGATACGCAGTATTTT	CASSKRGGADTQYF
TRBV6-1	NA	TRBJ1-1	14	NA	TGTGCCAGCCAGCCGGGACTGATGAACACTGAAGCTTTCTTT	CASQPGLMNTEAFF
TRBV5-1	NA	TRBJ2-7	13	NA	TGCGCCAGCAGCTTGGATCGGGTCGACGAGCAGTACTTC	CASSLDRVDEQYF
TRBV5-1	TRBD2	TRBJ2-7	13	NA	TGCGCCAGCAGAGTAGCGGGAGCCGACGAGCAGTACTTC	CASRVAGADEQYF
TRBV7-9	NA	TRBJ2-7	18	NA	TGTGCCAGCAGCTTAGCCCCCCGCGGGTCGCCTAGTGACTACGAGCAGTACTTC	CASSLAPRGSPSDYEQYF
TRBV11-3	TRBD1	TRBJ2-3	15	NA	TGTGCCAGTTCCATTCGGGACAGGGGCACAGATACGCAGTATTTT	CASSIRDRGTDTQYF
TRBV6-1	TRBD1	TRBJ2-7	13	NA	TGTGCCAGCAGTGCACAGGGGTTCTACGAGCAGTACTTC	CASSAQGFYEQYF
TRBV11-2	TRBD1	TRBJ1-4	14	NA	TGTGCCAGCAGCTGGGGACAGACTAATGAAAAACTGTTTTTT	CASSWGQTNEKLFF
TRBV4-3	NA	TRBJ1-3	16	NA	TGCGCCAGCAGCCAAGATGGTAGGAGCTCTGGAAACACCATATATTTT	CASSQDGRSSGNTIYF
TRBV28	TRBD1	TRBJ2-4	19	NA	TGTGCCAGCAGTTTTACAGGGGATCCCCCATATGGAGCCAAAAACATTCAGTACTTC	CASSFTGDPPYGAKNIQYF
TRBV7-2	NA	TRBJ2-3	14	NA	TGTGCCAGCAGCTTAGCGGTATCGGAGTATACGCAGTATTTT	CASSLAVSEYTQYF
TRBV4-2	NA	TRBJ1-2	14	few	TGTGCCAGCAGCCGGACGGGGGAATATGGAGGCTACACCTTC	CASSRTGEYGGYTF
TRBV4-3	NA	TRBJ2-7	20	NA	TGCGCCAGCAGCCAAGCCGAAACTTCTTACGCGGGACTCCCCTCCTACGAGCAGTACTTC	CASSQAETSYAGLPSYEQYF
TRBV4-1	NA	TRBJ1-5	14	NA	TGCGCCAGCAGCCAAGAACAGAGCAATCAGCCCCAGCATTTT	CASSQEQSNQPQHF
TRBV9	TRBD1	TRBJ2-2	15	NA	TGTGCCAGCACAGGGACAGGGGGCAGCACCGGGGAGCTGTTTTTT	CASTGTGGSTGELFF
TRBV6-5	NA	TRBJ2-2	15	NA	TGTGCCAGCAGCCCGCACAGCCTCTACACCGGGGAGCTGTTTTTT	CASSPHSLYTGELFF
TRBV4-3	TRBD2	TRBJ2-7	16	NA	TGCGCCAGCAGCCAAGGACTAGCGGGGCCAATCTACGAGCAGTACTTC	CASSQGLAGPIYEQYF
TRBV2	TRBD1	TRBJ2-7	14	NA	TGTGCCAGCACCCTATTGACAGGGATCTACGAGCAGTACTTC	CASTLLTGIYEQYF
TRBV5-1	NA	TRBJ1-2	14	NA	TGCGCCAGCAGCTTGGACAGCCCTAACTATGGCTACACCTTC	CASSLDSPNYGYTF
TRBV14	TRBD1	TRBJ2-7	13	few	TGTGCCAGCAGCCAGACAGGGATCAACGAGCAGTACTTC	CASSQTGINEQYF
TRBV4-3	TRBD2	TRBJ2-4	14	NA	TGCGCCAGCAGACATACTAGCGGGGGTGACATTCAGTACTTC	CASRHTSGGDIQYF
TRBV4-3	TRBD1	TRBJ1-2	17	once	TGCGCCAGCAGCCAAGATTGGACAGGGGGCCGATGGTCCGGCTACACCTTC	CASSQDWTGGRWSGYTF
TRBV7-9	NA	TRBJ2-7	14	once	TGTGCCAGCACCCGTCCCGGGACTCAACTGGAGCAGTACTTC	CASTRPGTQLEQYF
TRBV5-6	NA	TRBJ2-1	11	NA	TGTGCCAGCAGCTTTAGCAATGAGCAGTTCTTC	CASSFSNEQFF
TRBV2	NA	TRBJ1-3	15	few	TGTGCCAGCACCTCGGAGGGAGGGGCTGGAAACACCATATATTTT	CASTSEGGAGNTIYF
TRBV2	TRBD1	TRBJ1-1	13	NA	TGTGCCAGCGGGGGACAGGGGAACACTGAAGCTTTCTTT	CASGGQGNTEAFF
TRBV2	TRBD1	TRBJ1-2	15	once	TGTGCCAGCAGTGAAACCCGGACAGGAAGCTATGGCTACACCTTC	CASSETRTGSYGYTF
TRBV7-9	NA	TRBJ1-5	18	NA	TGTGCCAGCAGCTTAGACGCCCCCACAGGGTATAGCAATCAGCCCCAGCATTTT	CASSLDAPTGYSNQPQHF
TRBV5-1	TRBD1	TRBJ1-2	15	NA	TGCGCCAGCAGCCTTTCCCCCGGGACAGGGAAGGGCTACACCTTC	CASSLSPGTGKGYTF
TRBV4-3	TRBD2	TRBJ2-1	18	NA	TGCGCCAGCAGCCAAACGGGACTAGCGGGAGGAATCTACAATGAGCAGTTCTTC	CASSQTGLAGGIYNEQFF
TRBV30	NA	TRBJ2-1	14	once	TGTGCCTGGAGGTACTCGAGGGCCTACAATGAGCAGTTCTTC	CAWRYSRAYNEQFF
TRBV4-3	NA	TRBJ1-1	15	NA	TGCGCCAGCAGCCAAGATGAAGGTGAGGCAACTGAAGCTTTCTTT	CASSQDEGEATEAFF
TRBV7-8	NA	TRBJ2-2	16	NA	TGTGCCAGCAGTTTGAGACTACCTAAGAACACCGGGGAGCTGTTTTTT	CASSLRLPKNTGELFF
TRBV2	NA	TRBJ1-1	15	NA	TGTGCCAGCAGTCCTTCGGGGGGAGGGGGCACTGAAGCTTTCTTT	CASSPSGGGGTEAFF
TRBV27	TRBD1	TRBJ2-7	14	NA	TGTGCCAGCAGTTTGGACAGGGGTTCCTACGAGCAGTACTTC	CASSLDRGSYEQYF
TRBV7-9	NA	TRBJ2-7	14	NA	TGTGCCAGCCGGGGAGCAGGGGCAAGCTACGAGCAGTACTTC	CASRGAGASYEQYF
TRBV11-2	TRBD1	TRBJ1-5	14	once	TGTGCCAGCAGCTTAGGGACAGGGGTTCAGCCCCAGCATTTT	CASSLGTGVQPQHF